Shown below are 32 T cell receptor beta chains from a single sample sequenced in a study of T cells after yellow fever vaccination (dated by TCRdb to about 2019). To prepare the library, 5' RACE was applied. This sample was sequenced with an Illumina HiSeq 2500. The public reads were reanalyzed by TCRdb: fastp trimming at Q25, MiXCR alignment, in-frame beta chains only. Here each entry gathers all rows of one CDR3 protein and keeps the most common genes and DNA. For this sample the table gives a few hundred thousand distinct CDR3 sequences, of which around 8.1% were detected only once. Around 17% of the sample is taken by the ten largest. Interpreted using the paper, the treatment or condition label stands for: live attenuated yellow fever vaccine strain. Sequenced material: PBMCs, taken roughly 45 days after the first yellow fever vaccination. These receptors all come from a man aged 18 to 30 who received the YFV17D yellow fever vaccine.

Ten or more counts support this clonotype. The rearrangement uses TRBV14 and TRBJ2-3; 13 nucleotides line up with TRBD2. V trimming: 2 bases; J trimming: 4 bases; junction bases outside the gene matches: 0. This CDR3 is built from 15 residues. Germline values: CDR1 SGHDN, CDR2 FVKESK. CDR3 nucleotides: TGTGCCAGCAGCCAAACTAGCGGGGGGGCAGATACGCAGTATTTT. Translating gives CASSQTSGGADTQYF.

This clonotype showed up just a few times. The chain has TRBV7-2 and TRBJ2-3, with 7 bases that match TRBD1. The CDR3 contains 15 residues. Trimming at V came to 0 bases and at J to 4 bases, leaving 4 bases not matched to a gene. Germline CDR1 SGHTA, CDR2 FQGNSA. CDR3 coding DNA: TGTGCCAGCAGCTTAGCGGCAGGGGGTGCAGATACGCAGTATTTT. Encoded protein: CASSLAAGGADTQYF.

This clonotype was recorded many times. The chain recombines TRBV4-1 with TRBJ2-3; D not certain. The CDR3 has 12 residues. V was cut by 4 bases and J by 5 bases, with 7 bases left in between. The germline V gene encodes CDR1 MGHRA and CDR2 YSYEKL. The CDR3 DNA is TGCGCCAGCAGCCCCTCCGGAGATACGCAGTATTTT. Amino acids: CASSPSGDTQYF.

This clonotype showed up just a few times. As DNA, the CDR3 is TGCAGTGCTAGTCACAAATCCCAAGAGACCCAGTACTTC. Amino acid sequence: CSASHKSQETQYF. The V call is TRBV20-1, the J call TRBJ2-5; D is ambiguous. The CDR3 is made up of 13 amino acids. Germline-derived CDR1 and CDR2 are DFQATT and SNEGSKA (reference sequence). Trimming stripped 3 bases from V and 1 base from J, with 9 bases between.

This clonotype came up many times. The DNA of the CDR3 is TGTGCCAGCACCGTCTGGAATTCACCCCTCCACTTT. It codes for CASTVWNSPLHF. The chain recombines TRBV5-6 with TRBJ1-6, with D hard to call. The V and J ends lost 6 bases and 7 bases respectively, with 8 bases between them. CDR3 length equals 12 residues. Germline lookup yields CDR1 SGHDT and CDR2 YYEEEE.

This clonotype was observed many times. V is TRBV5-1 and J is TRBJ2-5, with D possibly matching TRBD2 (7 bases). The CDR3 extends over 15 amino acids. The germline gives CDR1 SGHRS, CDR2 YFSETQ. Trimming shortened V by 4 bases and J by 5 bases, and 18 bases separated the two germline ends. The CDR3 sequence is CASSPGAGDWETQYF. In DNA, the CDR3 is TGCGCCAGCAGCCCGGGGGCGGGGGACTGGGAGACCCAGTACTTC.

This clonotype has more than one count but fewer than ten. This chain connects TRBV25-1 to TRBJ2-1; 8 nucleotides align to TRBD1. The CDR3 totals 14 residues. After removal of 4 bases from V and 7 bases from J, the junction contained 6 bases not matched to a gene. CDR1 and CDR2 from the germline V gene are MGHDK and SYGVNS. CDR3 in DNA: TGTGCCAGCAGTGGTCGGACAGGGAAAAATGAGCAGTTCTTC. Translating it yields CASSGRTGKNEQFF.

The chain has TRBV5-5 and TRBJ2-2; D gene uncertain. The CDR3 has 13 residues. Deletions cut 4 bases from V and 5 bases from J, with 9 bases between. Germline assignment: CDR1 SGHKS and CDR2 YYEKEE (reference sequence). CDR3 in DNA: TGTGCCAGCAGCCCAGAGTGGACCGGGGAGCTGTTTTTT. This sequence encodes CASSPEWTGELFF.

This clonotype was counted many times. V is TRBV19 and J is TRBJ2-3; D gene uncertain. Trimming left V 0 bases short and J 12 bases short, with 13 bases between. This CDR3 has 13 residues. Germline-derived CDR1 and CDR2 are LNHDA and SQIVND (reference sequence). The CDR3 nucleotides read TGTGCCAGTAGTATAGATCGCCGTCTTACCCAGTATTTT. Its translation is CASSIDRRLTQYF.

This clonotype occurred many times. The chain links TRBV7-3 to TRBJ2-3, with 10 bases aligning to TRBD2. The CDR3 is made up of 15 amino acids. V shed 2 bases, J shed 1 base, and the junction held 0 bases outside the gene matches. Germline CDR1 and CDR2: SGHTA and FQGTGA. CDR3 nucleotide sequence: TGTGCCAGCAGCTTAGGACTAGCGGGCACAGATACGCAGTATTTT. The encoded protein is CASSLGLAGTDTQYF.

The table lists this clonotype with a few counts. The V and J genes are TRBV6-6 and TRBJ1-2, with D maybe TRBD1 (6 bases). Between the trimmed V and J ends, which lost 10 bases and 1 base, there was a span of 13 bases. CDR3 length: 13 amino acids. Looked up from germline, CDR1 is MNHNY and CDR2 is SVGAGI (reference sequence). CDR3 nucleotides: TGTGCCACCTCCACAGGGAATAACTATGGCTACACCTTC. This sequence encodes CATSTGNNYGYTF.

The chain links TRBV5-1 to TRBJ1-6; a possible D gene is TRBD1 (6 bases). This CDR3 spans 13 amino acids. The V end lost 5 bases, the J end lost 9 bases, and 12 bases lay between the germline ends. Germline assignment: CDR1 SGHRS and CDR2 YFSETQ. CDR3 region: CASSPGESSPLHF. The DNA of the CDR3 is TGCGCCAGCAGTCCAGGGGAGAGTTCACCCCTCCACTTT. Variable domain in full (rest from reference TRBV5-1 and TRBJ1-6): KAGVTQTPRYLIKTRGQQVTLSCSPISGHRSVSWYQQTPGQGLQFLFEYFSETQRNKGNFPGRFSGRQFSNSRSEMNVSTLELGDSALYLCASSPGESSPLHFGNGTRLTVT.

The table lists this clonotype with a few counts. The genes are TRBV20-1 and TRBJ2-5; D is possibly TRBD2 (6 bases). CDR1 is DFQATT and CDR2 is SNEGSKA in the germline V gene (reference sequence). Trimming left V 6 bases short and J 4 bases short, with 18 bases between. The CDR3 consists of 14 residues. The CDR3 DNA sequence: TGCAGTGCCCCCCGGGCGGGGAGGACAGAGACCCAGTACTTC. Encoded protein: CSAPRAGRTETQYF.

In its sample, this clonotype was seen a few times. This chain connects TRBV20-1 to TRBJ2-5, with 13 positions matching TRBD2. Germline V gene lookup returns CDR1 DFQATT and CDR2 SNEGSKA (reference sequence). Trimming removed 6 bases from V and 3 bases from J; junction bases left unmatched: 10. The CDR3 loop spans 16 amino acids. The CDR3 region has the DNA TGCAGTGCCATGACCGGGACTAGCGGGGACAAAGAGACCCAGTACTTC. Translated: CSAMTGTSGDKETQYF.

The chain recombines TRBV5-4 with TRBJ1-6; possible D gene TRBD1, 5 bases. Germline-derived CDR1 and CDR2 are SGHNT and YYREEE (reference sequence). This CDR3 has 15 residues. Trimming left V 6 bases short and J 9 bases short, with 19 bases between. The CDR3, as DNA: TGTGCCAGCACCCAATCCCCCAGGGTCGGTTCACCCCTCCACTTT. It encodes CASTQSPRVGSPLHF.

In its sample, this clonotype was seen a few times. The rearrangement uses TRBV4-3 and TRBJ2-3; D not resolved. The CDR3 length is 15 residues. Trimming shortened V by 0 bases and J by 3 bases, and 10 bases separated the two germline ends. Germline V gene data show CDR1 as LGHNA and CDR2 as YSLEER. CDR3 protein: CASSQDGAETDTQYF. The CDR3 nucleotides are TGCGCCAGCAGCCAAGATGGTGCCGAGACAGATACGCAGTATTTT.

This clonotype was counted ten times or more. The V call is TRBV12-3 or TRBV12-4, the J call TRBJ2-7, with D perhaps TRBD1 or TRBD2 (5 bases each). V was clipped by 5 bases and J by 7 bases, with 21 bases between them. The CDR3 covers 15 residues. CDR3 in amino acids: CASSLGPGTVGEQYF. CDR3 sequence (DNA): TGTGCCAGCAGTCTCGGCCCCGGGACCGTGGGAGAGCAGTACTTC.

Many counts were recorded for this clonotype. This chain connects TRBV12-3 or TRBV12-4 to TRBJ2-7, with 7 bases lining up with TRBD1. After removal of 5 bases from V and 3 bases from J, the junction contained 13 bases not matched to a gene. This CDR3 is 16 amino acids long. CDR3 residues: CASSPVQGQGDYEQYF. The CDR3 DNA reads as TGTGCCAGCAGTCCCGTGCAGGGTCAGGGGGACTACGAGCAGTACTTC.

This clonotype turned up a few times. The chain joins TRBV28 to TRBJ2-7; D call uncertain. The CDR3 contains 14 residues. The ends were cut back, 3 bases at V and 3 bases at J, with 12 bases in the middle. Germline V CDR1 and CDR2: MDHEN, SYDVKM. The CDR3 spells CASSFRSSGYEQYV. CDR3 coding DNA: TGTGCCAGCAGTTTTCGATCGTCCGGCTACGAGCAGTACGTC.

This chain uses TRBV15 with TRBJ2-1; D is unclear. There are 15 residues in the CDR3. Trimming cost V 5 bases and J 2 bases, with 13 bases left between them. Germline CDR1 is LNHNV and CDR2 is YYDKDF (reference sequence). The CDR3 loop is CATSPPPPAYNEQFF. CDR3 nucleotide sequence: TGTGCCACCAGCCCGCCGCCCCCGGCCTACAATGAGCAGTTCTTC.

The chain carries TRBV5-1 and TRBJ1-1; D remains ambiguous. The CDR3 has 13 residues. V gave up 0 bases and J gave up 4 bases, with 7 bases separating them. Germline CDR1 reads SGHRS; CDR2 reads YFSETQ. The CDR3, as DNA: TGCGCCAGCAGCTTGGTCGATGCCACTGAAGCTTTCTTT. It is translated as CASSLVDATEAFF.

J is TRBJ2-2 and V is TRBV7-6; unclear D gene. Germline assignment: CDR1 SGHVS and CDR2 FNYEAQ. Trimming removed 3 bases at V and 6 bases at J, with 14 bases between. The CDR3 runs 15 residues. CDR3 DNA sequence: TGTGCCAGCAGCTTCGGACCCCGCCGGGCCGGGGAGCTGTTTTTT. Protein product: CASSFGPRRAGELFF.

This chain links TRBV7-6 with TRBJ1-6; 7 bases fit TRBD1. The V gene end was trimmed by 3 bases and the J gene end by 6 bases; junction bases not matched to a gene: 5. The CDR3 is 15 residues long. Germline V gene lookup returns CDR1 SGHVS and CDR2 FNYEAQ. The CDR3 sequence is CASSLSGQTNSPLHF. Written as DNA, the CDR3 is TGTGCCAGCAGCTTGTCGGGACAGACTAATTCACCCCTCCACTTT.

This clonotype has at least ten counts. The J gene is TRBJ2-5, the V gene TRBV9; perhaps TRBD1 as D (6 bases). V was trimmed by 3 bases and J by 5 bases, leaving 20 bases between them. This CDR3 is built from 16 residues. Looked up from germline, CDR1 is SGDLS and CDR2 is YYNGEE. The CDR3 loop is CASSGKTGTLGETQYF. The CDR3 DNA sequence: TGTGCCAGCAGCGGAAAGACAGGCACCTTAGGGGAGACCCAGTACTTC.

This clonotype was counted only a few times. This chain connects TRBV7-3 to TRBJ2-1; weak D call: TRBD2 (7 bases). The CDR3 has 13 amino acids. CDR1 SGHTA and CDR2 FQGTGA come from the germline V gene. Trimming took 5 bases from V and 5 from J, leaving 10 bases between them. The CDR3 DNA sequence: TGTGCCAGCAGCCAGGGGACTAACAATGAGCAGTTCTTC. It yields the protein CASSQGTNNEQFF.

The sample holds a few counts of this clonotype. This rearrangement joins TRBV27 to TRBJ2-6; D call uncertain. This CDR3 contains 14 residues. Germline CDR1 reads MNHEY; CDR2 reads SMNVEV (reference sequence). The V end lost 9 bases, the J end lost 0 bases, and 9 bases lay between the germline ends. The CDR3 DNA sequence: TGTGCCAGTACAGCGAGCTCTGGGGCCAACGTCCTGACTTTC. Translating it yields CASTASSGANVLTF.

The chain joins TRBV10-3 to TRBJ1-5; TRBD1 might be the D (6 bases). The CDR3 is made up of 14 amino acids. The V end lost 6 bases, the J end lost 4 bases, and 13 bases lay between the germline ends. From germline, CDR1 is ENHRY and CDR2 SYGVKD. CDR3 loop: CAIRDPQGNQPQHF. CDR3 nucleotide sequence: TGTGCCATCAGGGACCCACAGGGTAATCAGCCCCAGCATTTT.

CDR3 protein: CASSPPPGRHGKQYF. Here the CDR3 DNA reads TGTGCCAGCAGCCCTCCCCCGGGACGACACGGCAAGCAGTATTTT. This sequence joins TRBV7-2 and TRBJ2-3; the D gene could be TRBD1 or TRBD2 (5 bases each). CDR3 length: 15 residues. Per the germline V gene, CDR1 is SGHTA and CDR2 is FQGNSA. Between the trimmed V and J ends, which lost 5 bases and 11 bases, there was a span of 23 bases. The whole variable domain, filled in from reference TRBV7-2 and TRBJ2-3, reads GAGVSQSPSNKVTEKGKDVELRCDPISGHTALYWYRQSLGQGLEFLIYFQGNSAPDKSGLPSDRFSAERTGGSVSTLTIQRTQQEDSAVYLCASSPPPGRHGKQYFGPGTRLTVL.

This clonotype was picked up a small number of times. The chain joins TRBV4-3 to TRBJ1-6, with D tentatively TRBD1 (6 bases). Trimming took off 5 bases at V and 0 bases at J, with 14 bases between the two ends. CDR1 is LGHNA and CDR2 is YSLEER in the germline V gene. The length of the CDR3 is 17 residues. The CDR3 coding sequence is TGCGCCAGCAGCTTAGACAGGCAGCACTCCTATAATTCACCCCTCCACTTT. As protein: CASSLDRQHSYNSPLHF.

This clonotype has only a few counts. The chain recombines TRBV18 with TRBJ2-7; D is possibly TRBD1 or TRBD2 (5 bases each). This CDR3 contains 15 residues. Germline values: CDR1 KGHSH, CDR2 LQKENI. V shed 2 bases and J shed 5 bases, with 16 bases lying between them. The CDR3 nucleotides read TGTGCCAGCTCACCAAGGTGGGCAGGGAGTCACGAGCAGTACGTC. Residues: CASSPRWAGSHEQYV.

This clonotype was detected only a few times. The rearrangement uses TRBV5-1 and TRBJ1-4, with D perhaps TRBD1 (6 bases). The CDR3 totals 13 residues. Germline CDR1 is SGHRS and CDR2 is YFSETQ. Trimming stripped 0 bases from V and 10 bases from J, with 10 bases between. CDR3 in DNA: TGCGCCAGCAGCTTGGAGTCAGGGGCAAAACTGTTTTTT. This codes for CASSLESGAKLFF.

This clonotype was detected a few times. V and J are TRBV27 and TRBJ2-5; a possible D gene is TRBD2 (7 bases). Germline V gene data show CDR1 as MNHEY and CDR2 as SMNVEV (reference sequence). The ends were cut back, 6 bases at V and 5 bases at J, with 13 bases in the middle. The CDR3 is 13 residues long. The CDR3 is CASRGGPWETQYF. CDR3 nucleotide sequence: TGTGCCAGCAGGGGGGGGCCTTGGGAGACCCAGTACTTC.